Below, one T cell receptor (beta chain) is given with its context. The CDR3 contains 13 residues. Trimming removed 2 bases at V and 0 bases at J, with 7 bases between. The germline V gene encodes CDR1 DFQATT and CDR2 SNEGSKA (reference sequence). A J-beta primer mix and a sample-barcoded 5' primer were used in a second PCR of roughly 6 to 12 cycles. TCRdb re-called the 5' RACE reads through MiXCR, storing one row per CDR3 protein. Of about 290,000 distinct CDR3 sequences listed, roughly 26% are singletons. The record originates from a study of blood T cells in healthy people across ages. The sequenced material came from blood. This TCR came from a woman between 65 and 79 years old in good health. The genes are TRBV20-1 and TRBJ2-5; tentative D call: TRBD1 (5 bases). As DNA, the CDR3 is TGCAGTGCTAGACCAGGGTACCAAGAGACCCAGTACTTC. It yields the protein CSARPGYQETQYF.